A single sample is the source of the 4 T cell receptor beta chains below, sequenced in a study of T cells in Graves' hyperthyroidism and ophthalmopathy. Using RNA transcripts as the source, TCR beta CDR3 regions were amplified. When the TCR CDR3 underwent first-round RT-PCR, the HTBI primer set was used. TCRdb reprocessed the multiplex PCR reads via MiXCR and lists one record per CDR3 protein. The sample comprises some 270,000 distinct CDR3 sequences, approximately 14% of which are singletons, and roughly 7.7% rests with the top ten. The sequencing input was blood. These receptors all come from a middle-aged woman with Graves' hyperthyroidism.

This clonotype has ten or more counts. The chain joins TRBV5-1 to TRBJ1-1, with a weak D call TRBD1 (5 bases). The germline V gene encodes CDR1 SGHRS and CDR2 YFSETQ. V was shortened by 4 bases and J by 0 bases, with 13 bases between the two germline ends. The CDR3 is made up of 15 amino acids. In DNA form, the CDR3 reads TGCGCCAGCAGCCCCGGGGGGACCATGAACACTGAAGCTTTCTTT. Protein sequence: CASSPGGTMNTEAFF. The variable domain in full, with the rest retrieved from reference TRBV5-1 and TRBJ1-1, is KAGVTQTPRYLIKTRGQQVTLSCSPISGHRSVSWYQQTPGQGLQFLFEYFSETQRNKGNFPGRFSGRQFSNSRSEMNVSTLELGDSALYLCASSPGGTMNTEAFFGQGTRLTVV.

This clonotype showed up many times. The chain couples TRBV28 to TRBJ1-6; D is perhaps TRBD1 (6 bases). Germline V gives CDR1 MDHEN, CDR2 SYDVKM. The length of the CDR3 is 14 residues. Deletions cut 3 bases from V and 6 bases from J, with 9 bases between. CDR3: CASSFGQLNSPLHF. DNA for the CDR3: TGTGCCAGCAGTTTCGGACAGCTTAATTCACCCCTCCACTTT. Complete variable domain (other parts from reference TRBV28 and TRBJ1-6): DVKVTQSSRYLVKRTGEKVFLECVQDMDHENMFWYRQDPGLGLRLIYFSYDVKMKEKGDIPEGYSVSREKKERFSLILESASTNQTSMYLCASSFGQLNSPLHFGNGTRLTVT.

Ten or more counts support this clonotype. This rearrangement joins TRBV2 to TRBJ2-5; D ambiguous. Looked up from germline, CDR1 is SNHLY and CDR2 is FYNNEI. The CDR3 is 14 amino acids. Trimming shortened V by 6 bases and J by 5 bases, and 16 bases separated the two germline ends. As DNA, the CDR3 is TGTGCCAGCAGGGCCCCGTCCTTAGGGGAGACCCAGTACTTC. Translated, it gives CASRAPSLGETQYF.

This sequence joins TRBV24-1 and TRBJ2-1; perhaps TRBD1 as D (5 bases). The germline V and J ends were trimmed by 6 bases and 6 bases, with 14 bases remaining between them. CDR1 KGHDR and CDR2 SFDVKD come from the germline V gene. The CDR3 loop spans 14 amino acids. CDR3 sequence reads: CATSQTAPLNEQFF. DNA of the CDR3: TGTGCCACCAGTCAGACAGCTCCTCTCAATGAGCAGTTCTTC.